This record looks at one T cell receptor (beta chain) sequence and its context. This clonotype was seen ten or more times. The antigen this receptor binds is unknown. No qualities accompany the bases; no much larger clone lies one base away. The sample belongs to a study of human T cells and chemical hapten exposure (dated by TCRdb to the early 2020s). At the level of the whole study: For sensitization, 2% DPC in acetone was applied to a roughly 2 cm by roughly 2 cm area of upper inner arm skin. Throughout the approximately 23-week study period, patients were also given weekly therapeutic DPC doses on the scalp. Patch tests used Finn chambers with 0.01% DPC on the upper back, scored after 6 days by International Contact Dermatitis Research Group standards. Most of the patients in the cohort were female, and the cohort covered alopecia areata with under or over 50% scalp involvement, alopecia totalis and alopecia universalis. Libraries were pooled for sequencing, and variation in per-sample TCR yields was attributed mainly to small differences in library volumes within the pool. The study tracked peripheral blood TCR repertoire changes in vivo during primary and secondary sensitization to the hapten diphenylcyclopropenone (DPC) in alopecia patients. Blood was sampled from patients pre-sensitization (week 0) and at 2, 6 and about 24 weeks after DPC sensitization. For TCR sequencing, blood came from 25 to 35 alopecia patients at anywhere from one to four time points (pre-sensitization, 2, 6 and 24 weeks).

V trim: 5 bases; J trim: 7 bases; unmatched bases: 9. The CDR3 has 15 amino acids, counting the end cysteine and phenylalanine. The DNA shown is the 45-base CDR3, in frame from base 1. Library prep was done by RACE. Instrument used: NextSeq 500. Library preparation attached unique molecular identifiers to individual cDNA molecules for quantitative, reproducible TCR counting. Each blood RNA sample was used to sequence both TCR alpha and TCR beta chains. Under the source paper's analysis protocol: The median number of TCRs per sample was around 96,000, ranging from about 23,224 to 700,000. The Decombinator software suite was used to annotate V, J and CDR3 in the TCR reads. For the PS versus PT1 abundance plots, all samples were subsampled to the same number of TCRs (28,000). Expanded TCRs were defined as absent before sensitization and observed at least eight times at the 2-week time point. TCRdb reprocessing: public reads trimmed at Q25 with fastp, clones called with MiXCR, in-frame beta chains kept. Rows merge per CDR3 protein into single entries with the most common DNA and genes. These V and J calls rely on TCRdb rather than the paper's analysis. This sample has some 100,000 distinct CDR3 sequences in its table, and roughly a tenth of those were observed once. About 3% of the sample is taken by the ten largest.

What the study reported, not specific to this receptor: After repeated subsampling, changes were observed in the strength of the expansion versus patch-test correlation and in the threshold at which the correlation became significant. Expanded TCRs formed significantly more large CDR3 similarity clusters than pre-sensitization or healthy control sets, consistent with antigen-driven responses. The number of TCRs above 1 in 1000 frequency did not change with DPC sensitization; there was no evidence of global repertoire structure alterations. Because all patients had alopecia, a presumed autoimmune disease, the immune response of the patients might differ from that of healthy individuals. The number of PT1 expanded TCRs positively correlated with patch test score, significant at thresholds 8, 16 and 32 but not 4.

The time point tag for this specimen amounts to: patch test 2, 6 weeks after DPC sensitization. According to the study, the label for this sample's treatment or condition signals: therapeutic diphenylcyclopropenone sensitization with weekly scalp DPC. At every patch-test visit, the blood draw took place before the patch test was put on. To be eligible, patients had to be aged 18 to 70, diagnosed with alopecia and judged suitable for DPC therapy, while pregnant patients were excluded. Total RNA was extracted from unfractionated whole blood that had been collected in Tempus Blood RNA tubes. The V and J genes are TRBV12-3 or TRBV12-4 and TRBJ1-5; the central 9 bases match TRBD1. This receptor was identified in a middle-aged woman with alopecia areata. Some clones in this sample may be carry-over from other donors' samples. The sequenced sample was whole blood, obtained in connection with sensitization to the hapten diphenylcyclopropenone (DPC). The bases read TGTGCCAGCAGTATCCGGGACAGGGCAGACCAGCCCCAGCATTTT. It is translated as CASSIRDRADQPQHF.